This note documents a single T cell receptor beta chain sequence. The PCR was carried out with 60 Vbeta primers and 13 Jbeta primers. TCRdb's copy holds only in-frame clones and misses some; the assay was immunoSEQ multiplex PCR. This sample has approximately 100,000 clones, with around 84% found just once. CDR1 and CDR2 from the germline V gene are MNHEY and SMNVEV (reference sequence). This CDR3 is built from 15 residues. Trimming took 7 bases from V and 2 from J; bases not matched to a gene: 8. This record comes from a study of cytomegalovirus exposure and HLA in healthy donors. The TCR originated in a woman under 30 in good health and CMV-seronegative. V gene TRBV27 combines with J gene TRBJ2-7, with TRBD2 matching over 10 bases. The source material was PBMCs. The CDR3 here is CASIRLAGYPYEQYF. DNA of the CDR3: TGTGCCAGCATTAGACTAGCGGGCTATCCCTACGAGCAGTACTTC.